These T cell receptor beta chains were read from a single sample in a study of T cell clones after liver transplantation. Sequenced by immunoSEQ multiplex PCR; TCRdb stores in-frame clones only, minus some. The data contain roughly 100,000 clones, around 80% of them singletons. The sequencing here drew on CD4+ T cells from blood, taken 45 to 50 months after liver transplant. These receptors all stem from a human patient who received a liver transplant. Part of the T cells may come from the graft donor. The CDR3 runs from the conserved cysteine through the conserved F or W. The D gene is left open where the match is weak. Rows give clone size only sometimes, using once, few, many, or a class for an expanded clone.

j_gene | abundance | v_gene | d_gene | CDR3nt | CDR3aa
TRBJ1-5 | few | TRBV28 | . | TGTGCCAGCAGTTTACCGAAAAGACAGGACGGCAATCAGCCCCAGCATTTT | CASSLPKRQDGNQPQHF
TRBJ2-7 | . | TRBV2 | . | TGTGCCAGCACCAGAGCTAGCTACGAGCAGTACTTC | CASTRASYEQYF
TRBJ1-5 | few | TRBV11-2 | . | TGTGCCAGCAGCTGGAACAGGGATAGCAATCAGCCCCAGCATTTT | CASSWNRDSNQPQHF
TRBJ2-5 | . | TRBV6-1 | . | TGTGCCAGCAAATGGGGAGGAAAGTTAGAGACCCAGTACTTC | CASKWGGKLETQYF
TRBJ2-1 | . | TRBV5-4 | TRBD2 | TGTGCCAGCAGCCTCGGAGTGACTAGCGGCTACAATGAGCAGTTCTTC | CASSLGVTSGYNEQFF
TRBJ2-7 | once | TRBV7-9 | . | TGTGCCAGCAGCTTAAGGGTCCCTGGGTCCGACTACGAGCAGTACTTC | CASSLRVPGSDYEQYF
TRBJ2-3 | few | TRBV15 | TRBD2 | TGTGCCACCAGCAGAGAGGGACTAGCGGGTTCCACAGATACGCAGTATTTT | CATSREGLAGSTDTQYF
TRBJ2-5 | . | TRBV12-5 | . | TGTGCTAGCCGGGACTCCCTGGGGACCCAGTACTTC | CASRDSLGTQYF
TRBJ2-7 | . | TRBV29-1 | . | TGCAGCGTTGAAGTACAGAACTACGAGCAGTACTTC | CSVEVQNYEQYF
TRBJ1-5 | . | TRBV6-6 | . | TGTGCCAGCAGTAGGGGGGGGCTAGGGAATCAGCCCCAGCATTTT | CASSRGGLGNQPQHF
TRBJ1-2 | few | TRBV7-2 | . | TGTGCCAGCAGCTCCGAACCAGGATCTAGTGGCTACACCTTC | CASSSEPGSSGYTF
TRBJ2-3 | . | TRBV4-2 | TRBD2 | TGTGCCAGCAGCCAAAGTTTCGGCGGGGGGGCCCGAGATACGCAGTATTTT | CASSQSFGGGARDTQYF
TRBJ2-1 | . | TRBV27 | TRBD2 | TGTGCCAGCAGTTTGGGACTAGCGGGAGTCAATGAGCAGTTCTTC | CASSLGLAGVNEQFF
TRBJ2-5 | . | TRBV20-1 | . | TGCAGTGCTAGGGGTCAAGAGACCCAGTACTTC | CSARGQETQYF
TRBJ2-5 | once | TRBV14 | TRBD2 | TGTGCCAGCAGCCAAGATAGGGGCGCGGGGGTCCAAGAGACCCAGTACTTC | CASSQDRGAGVQETQYF
TRBJ1-2 | . | TRBV29-1 | . | TGCAGCGTTGTCGTGGCTAACTATGGCTGCACCTTC | CSVVVANYGCTF
TRBJ1-6 | . | TRBV4-3 | . | TGCGCCAGCAGCTCGGCAAATTCACCCCTCCACTTT | CASSSANSPLHF
TRBJ2-6 | . | TRBV4-3 | . | TGCGCCAGCAGCCAAGAAGGCCCGGTACACTCTGGGGCCAACGTCCTGACTTTC | CASSQEGPVHSGANVLTF
TRBJ1-2 | . | TRBV19 | . | TGTGCCAGTAGTATACCCTGGGCACAGAATGGCTACACCTTC | CASSIPWAQNGYTF
TRBJ2-3 | . | TRBV5-1 | . | TGCGCCAGCCACATGGGTGGAGCGAAGAGCACAGATACGCAGTATTTT | CASHMGGAKSTDTQYF
TRBJ1-2 | . | TRBV6-1 | . | TGTGCCAGCACCCCCGGCGGTTCGGGTAACTATGGCTACACCTTC | CASTPGGSGNYGYTF
TRBJ1-5 | . | TRBV28 | . | TGTGCCAGCAAGGACTCAAGCAATCAGCCCCAGCATTTT | CASKDSSNQPQHF
TRBJ2-2 | . | TRBV11-2 | . | TGTGCCAGCAGCTTCGCCTATGGGGCGCCAGGGGAGCTGTTTTTT | CASSFAYGAPGELFF
TRBJ2-1 | . | TRBV9 | TRBD2 | TGTGCCAGCAGCTTGACTAGCCGGACCTACAATGAGCAGTTCTTC | CASSLTSRTYNEQFF
TRBJ2-1 | few | TRBV4-1 | TRBD2 | TGCGCCAGCAGCCAAGTTAGGGCTAGCGGATACAATGAGCAGTTCTTC | CASSQVRASGYNEQFF
TRBJ2-2 | . | TRBV7-3 | TRBD2 | TGTGCCAGCAGCGTAACGACTAGCGGGATAAATAGGAACACCGGGGAGCTGTTTTTT | CASSVTTSGINRNTGELFF
TRBJ2-5 | . | TRBV5-1 | . | TGCGCCAGCAGCTGGCCGGTGGAAGAGACCCAGTACTTC | CASSWPVEETQYF
TRBJ2-1 | . | TRBV6-4 | TRBD2 | TGTGCCAGCAGCGGGACTAGCGGAACCTACAATGAGCAGTTCTTC | CASSGTSGTYNEQFF
TRBJ2-3 | once | TRBV2 | . | TGTGCCAGCAGGGAGGCGGCAGATACGCAGTATTTT | CASREAADTQYF
TRBJ2-5 | . | TRBV19 | . | TGTGCCAGTAGCCCCGAGGGAAATGCTGAGACCCAGTACTTC | CASSPEGNAETQYF
TRBJ2-5 | few | TRBV20-1 | . | TGCAGTGCTCCGGCCCATGAGCCTTACTTC | CSAPAHEPYF
TRBJ2-1 | few | TRBV15 | TRBD2 | TGTGCCACCAGCAGAGATCTAGCGGGAGCCAATGAGCAGTTCTTC | CATSRDLAGANEQFF
TRBJ1-6 | few | TRBV7-3 | . | TGTGCCAGCTCGAAGTCCGGGACCATCCATTCACCCCTCCACTTT | CASSKSGTIHSPLHF
TRBJ2-7 | . | TRBV4-3 | . | TGCGCCAGCAGCCGGTCAAGCCGCAGCGTACCCTACGAGCAGTACTTC | CASSRSSRSVPYEQYF
TRBJ2-5 | . | TRBV5-4 | . | TGTGCCAGCAACACTAGGGGGGGGGCCGAAGAGACCCAGTACTTC | CASNTRGGAEETQYF
TRBJ2-3 | . | TRBV9 | TRBD2 | TGTGCCAGCAGCGTAGTTCAAGCGGGAGGCACAGATACGCAGTATTTT | CASSVVQAGGTDTQYF
TRBJ2-7 | once | TRBV19 | TRBD1 | TGTGCCAGTAGTAACCAAGGGGGCCGGACGACCTACGAGCAGTACTTC | CASSNQGGRTTYEQYF
TRBJ2-7 | . | TRBV7-9 | TRBD1 | TGTGCCAGCAGACCTCCAGGACAGGGGTACGAGCAGTACTTC | CASRPPGQGYEQYF
TRBJ1-6 | . | TRBV27 | . | TGTGCCAGCAGTTTATCGCCTAACCGCGCGGGGGGAACCCTCCACTTT | CASSLSPNRAGGTLHF
TRBJ1-1 | . | TRBV11-2 | . | TGTGCCAGCAGCTTAGAACAGACCATGGGGGGTGAAGCTTTCTTT | CASSLEQTMGGEAFF
TRBJ1-1 | few | TRBV7-9 | . | TGTGCCAGCAGACCGACCCAGGGGTTTGGCGCTGAAGCTTTCTTT | CASRPTQGFGAEAFF
TRBJ2-1 | . | TRBV4-2 | TRBD2 | TGTGCCAGCAGCCCTAGCGGGGGGGATTACAATGAGCAGTTCTTC | CASSPSGGDYNEQFF
TRBJ1-3 | . | TRBV9 | . | TGTGCCAGCAGCGGGGGGTTAGACACCATATATTTT | CASSGGLDTIYF
TRBJ2-3 | . | TRBV6-4 | TRBD2 | TGTGCCAGCAGTGTTTCGGGGACTAGCGTTACGCAGTATTTT | CASSVSGTSVTQYF
TRBJ2-5 | once | TRBV11-2 | . | TGTGCCAGCAGCCCTGGCAACGGAGTCACCCAGTACTTC | CASSPGNGVTQYF
TRBJ1-6 | . | TRBV9 | . | TGTGCCAGCAGCGTGACAGATTCTCATTCACCCCTCCACTTT | CASSVTDSHSPLHF
TRBJ2-7 | . | TRBV6-6 | . | TGTGCCAGCTCCCTACAAGGACAGACCTACGAGCAGTACTTC | CASSLQGQTYEQYF
TRBJ2-7 | . | TRBV27 | . | TGTGCCAGCAGTTTGGTAGGGGTGGGCGAGCAGTACTTC | CASSLVGVGEQYF